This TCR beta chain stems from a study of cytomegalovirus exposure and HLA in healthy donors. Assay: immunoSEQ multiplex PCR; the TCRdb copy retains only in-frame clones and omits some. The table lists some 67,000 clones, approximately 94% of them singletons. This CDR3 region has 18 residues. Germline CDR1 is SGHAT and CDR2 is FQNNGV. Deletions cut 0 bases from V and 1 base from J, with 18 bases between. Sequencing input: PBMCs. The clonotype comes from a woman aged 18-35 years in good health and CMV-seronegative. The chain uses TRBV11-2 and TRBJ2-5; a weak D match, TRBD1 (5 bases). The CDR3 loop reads CASSLDISGQGVQETQYF. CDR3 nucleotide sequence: TGTGCCAGCAGCTTAGACATATCAGGGCAGGGCGTCCAAGAGACCCAGTACTTC.